A single TCR beta chain is shown here with its context. Its matching antigen is unknown. Samples with a second dose at about 4 or about 12 weeks were pooled together. The sample belongs to a study of T cell responses to AZD1222 COVID-19 vaccine. Findings and caveats of the study: Among the donors, most were white British and more were female, and clonal diversity was possibly underestimated.

Produced via immunoSEQ multiplex PCR; TCRdb's table is partial and in-frame only. The sample consists of some 130,000 clones, around 93% of them appearing once. Germline values: CDR1 SNHLY, CDR2 FYNNEI. J gave up 6 bases and V 7 bases, and 8 bases lay outside the gene matches. The CDR3 covers 13 residues. The chain combines TRBV2 with TRBJ1-2, with 7 bases aligning to TRBD1. The sample here was peripheral blood, taken 28 days after the second AZD1222 dose. The TCR comes from an adult who received the AZD1222 COVID-19 vaccine. The CDR3 DNA reads as TGTGCCAGCACCCCGGGACAGTGGAATGGCTACACCTTC. This codes for CASTPGQWNGYTF.